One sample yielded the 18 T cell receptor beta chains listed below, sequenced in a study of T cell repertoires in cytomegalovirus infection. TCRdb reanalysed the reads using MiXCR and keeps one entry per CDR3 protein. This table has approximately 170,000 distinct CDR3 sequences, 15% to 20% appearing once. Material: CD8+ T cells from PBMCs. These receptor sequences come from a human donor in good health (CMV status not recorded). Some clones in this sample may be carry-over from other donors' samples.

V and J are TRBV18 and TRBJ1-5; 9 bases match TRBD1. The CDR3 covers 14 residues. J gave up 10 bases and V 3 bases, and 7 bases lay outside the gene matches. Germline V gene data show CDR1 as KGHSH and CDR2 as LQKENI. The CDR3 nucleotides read TGTGCCAGCTCACCGGGACAGGGCGCTTTCCCCCAGCATTTT. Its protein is CASSPGQGAFPQHF. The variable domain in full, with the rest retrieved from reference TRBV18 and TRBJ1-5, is NAGVMQNPRHLVRRRGQEARLRCSPMKGHSHVYWYRQLPEEGLKFMVYLQKENIIDESGMPKERFSAEFPKEGPSILRIQQVVRGDSAAYFCASSPGQGAFPQHFGDGTRLSIL.

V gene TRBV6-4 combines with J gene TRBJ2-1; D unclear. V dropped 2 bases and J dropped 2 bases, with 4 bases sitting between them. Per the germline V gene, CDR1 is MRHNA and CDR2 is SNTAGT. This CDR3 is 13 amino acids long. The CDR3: CASSDHPYNEQFF. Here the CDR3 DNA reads TGTGCCAGCAGTGACCATCCCTACAATGAGCAGTTCTTC.

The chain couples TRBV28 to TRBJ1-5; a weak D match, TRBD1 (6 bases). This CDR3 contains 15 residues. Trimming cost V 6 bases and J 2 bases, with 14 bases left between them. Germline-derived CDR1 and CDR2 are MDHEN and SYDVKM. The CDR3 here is CASRGRGSGNQPQHF. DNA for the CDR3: TGTGCCAGCAGAGGCAGGGGATCAGGCAATCAGCCCCAGCATTTT. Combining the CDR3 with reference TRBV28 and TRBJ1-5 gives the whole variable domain DVKVTQSSRYLVKRTGEKVFLECVQDMDHENMFWYRQDPGLGLRLIYFSYDVKMKEKGDIPEGYSVSREKKERFSLILESASTNQTSMYLCASRGRGSGNQPQHFGDGTRLSIL.

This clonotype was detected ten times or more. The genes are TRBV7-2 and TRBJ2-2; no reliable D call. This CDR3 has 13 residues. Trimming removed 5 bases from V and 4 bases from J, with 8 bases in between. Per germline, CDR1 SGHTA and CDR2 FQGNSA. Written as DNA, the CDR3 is TGTGCCAGCAGCAAGAACCCCACCGGGGAGCTGTTTTTT. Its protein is CASSKNPTGELFF.

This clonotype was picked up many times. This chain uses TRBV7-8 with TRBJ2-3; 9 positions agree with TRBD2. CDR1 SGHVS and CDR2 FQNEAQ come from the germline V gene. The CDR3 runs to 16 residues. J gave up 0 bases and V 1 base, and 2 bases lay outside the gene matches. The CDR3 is CASSLVAGGSTDTQYF. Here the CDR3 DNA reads TGTGCCAGCAGCTTAGTTGCGGGAGGGAGCACAGATACGCAGTATTTT.

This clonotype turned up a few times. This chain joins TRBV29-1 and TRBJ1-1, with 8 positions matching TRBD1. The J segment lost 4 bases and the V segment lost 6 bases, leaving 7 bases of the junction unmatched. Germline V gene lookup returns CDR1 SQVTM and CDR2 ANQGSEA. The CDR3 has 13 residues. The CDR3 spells CSVPTGVSTEAFF. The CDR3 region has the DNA TGCAGCGTACCGACAGGGGTAAGCACTGAAGCTTTCTTT.

For the CDR3, the DNA is TGTGCCAGCAGGGCGGGGGCCTACGAGCAGTACTTC. Translation gives CASRAGAYEQYF. The gene calls are TRBV6-2 or TRBV6-3 and TRBJ2-7; TRBD2 matches at 7 bases. Trimming at V came to 6 bases and at J to 2 bases, leaving 1 base not matched to a gene. Per the germline V gene, CDR1 is MNHEY and CDR2 is SVGEGT. CDR3 size: 12 residues.

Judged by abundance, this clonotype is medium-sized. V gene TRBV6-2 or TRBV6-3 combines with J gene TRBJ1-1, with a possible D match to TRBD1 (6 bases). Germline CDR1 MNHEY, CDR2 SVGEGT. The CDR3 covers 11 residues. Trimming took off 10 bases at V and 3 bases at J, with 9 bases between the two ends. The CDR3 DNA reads TGTGCCACCAACAGGGACACTGAAGCTTTCTTT. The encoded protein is CATNRDTEAFF.

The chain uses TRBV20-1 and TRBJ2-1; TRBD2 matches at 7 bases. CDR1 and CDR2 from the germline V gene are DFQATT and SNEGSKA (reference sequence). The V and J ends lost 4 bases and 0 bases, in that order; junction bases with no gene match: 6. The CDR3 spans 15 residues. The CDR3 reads CSATLLALSYNEQFF. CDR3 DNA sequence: TGCAGTGCTACACTACTAGCGCTCTCCTACAATGAGCAGTTCTTC.

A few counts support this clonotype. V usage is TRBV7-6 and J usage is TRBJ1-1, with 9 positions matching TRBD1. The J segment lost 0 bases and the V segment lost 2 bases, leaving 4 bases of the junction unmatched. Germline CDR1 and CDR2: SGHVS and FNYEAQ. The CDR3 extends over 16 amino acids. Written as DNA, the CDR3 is TGTGCCAGCAGCTTATCGGGGACAGGGTTGAACACTGAAGCTTTCTTT. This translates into CASSLSGTGLNTEAFF.

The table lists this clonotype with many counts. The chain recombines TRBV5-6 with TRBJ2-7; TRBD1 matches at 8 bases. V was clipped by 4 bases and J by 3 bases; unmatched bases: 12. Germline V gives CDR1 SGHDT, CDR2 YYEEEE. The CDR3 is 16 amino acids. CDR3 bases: TGTGCCAGCAGCCCAGGACAGGGACACTGGAGCTACGAGCAGTACTTC. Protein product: CASSPGQGHWSYEQYF.

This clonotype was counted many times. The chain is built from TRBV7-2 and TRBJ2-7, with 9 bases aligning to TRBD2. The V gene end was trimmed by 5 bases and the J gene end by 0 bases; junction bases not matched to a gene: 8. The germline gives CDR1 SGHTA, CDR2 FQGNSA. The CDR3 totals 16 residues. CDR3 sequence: CASSPRLAGVSYEQYF. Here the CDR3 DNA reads TGTGCCAGCAGCCCTCGATTAGCGGGGGTCTCCTACGAGCAGTACTTC.

As DNA, the CDR3 is TGTGCCAGCAGTACCGACAGGGTCCAGGAGACCCAGTACTTC. This sequence encodes CASSTDRVQETQYF. The chain has TRBV28 and TRBJ2-5, with TRBD1 identical over 7 bases. The V gene's germline CDR1 is MDHEN and CDR2 SYDVKM. There are 14 residues in the CDR3. Unmatched junction bases numbered 8, after V lost 5 bases and J lost 5 bases.

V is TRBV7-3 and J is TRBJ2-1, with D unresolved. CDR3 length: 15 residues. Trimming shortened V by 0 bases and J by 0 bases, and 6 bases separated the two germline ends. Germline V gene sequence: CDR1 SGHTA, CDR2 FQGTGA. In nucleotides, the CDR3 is TGTGCCAGCAGCTTAACCCAGAGCTCCTACAATGAGCAGTTCTTC. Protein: CASSLTQSSYNEQFF.

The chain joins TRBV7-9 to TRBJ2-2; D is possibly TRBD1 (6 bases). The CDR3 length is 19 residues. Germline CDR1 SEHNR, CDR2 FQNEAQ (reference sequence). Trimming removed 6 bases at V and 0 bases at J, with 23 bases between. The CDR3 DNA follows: TGTGCCAGCAGGGGATGGGGACAAGGGACGCCGGCGAACACCGGGGAGCTGTTTTTT. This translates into CASRGWGQGTPANTGELFF.

CDR3 in DNA: TGTGCCAGCAGAAAGATGACGGACTCTGGAAACACCATATATTTT. Translated: CASRKMTDSGNTIYF. This chain joins TRBV7-2 and TRBJ1-3, with D unresolved. Trimming pared 6 bases from V and 0 bases from J, leaving 12 bases between. The CDR3 spans 15 residues. Germline V lookup: CDR1 SGHTA, CDR2 FQGNSA.

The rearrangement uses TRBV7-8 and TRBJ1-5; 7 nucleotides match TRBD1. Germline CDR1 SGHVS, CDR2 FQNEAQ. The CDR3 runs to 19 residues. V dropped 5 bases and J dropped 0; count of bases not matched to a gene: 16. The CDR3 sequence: CASSQSRGDSLYSNQPQHF. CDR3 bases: TGTGCCAGCAGCCAATCAAGGGGGGACAGCCTTTATAGCAATCAGCCCCAGCATTTT.

Here the CDR3 reads CASSYWFGGNEKLFF. In DNA, the CDR3 is TGTGCCAGCAGTTACTGGTTCGGCGGAAATGAAAAACTGTTTTTT. This chain connects TRBV6-6 to TRBJ1-4; no clear D. V was pared by 1 base and J by 5 bases, with 11 bases between. The CDR3 sequence is 15 residues long. Germline CDR1 reads MNHNY; CDR2 reads SVGAGI (reference sequence).